One and the same sample provided the 21 T cell receptor beta chains below, sequenced in a study of cytomegalovirus exposure and HLA in healthy donors. PCR was performed using 60 Vbeta and 13 Jbeta primers. Using immunoSEQ multiplex PCR, the repertoire was profiled, and TCRdb retains in-frame clones only, with some absent. This table has over 150,000 clones, over 65% appearing once. Sequencing was done on a sample of PBMCs. Receptors were obtained from a woman in her 40s in good health and CMV-seropositive.

The rearrangement links TRBV7-9 to TRBJ2-1; 11 positions match TRBD1. The trim removed 5 bases at V and 4 bases at J, leaving 10 bases unmatched. Germline CDR1 and CDR2: SEHNR and FQNEAQ (reference sequence). The CDR3 has 17 residues. The CDR3 is CASSPRTGGISYNEQFF. The CDR3 DNA sequence: TGTGCCAGCAGCCCCCGGACAGGGGGCATCTCTTACAATGAGCAGTTCTTC. Filled out from reference TRBV7-9 and TRBJ2-1, the complete variable domain reads DTGVSQNPRHKITKRGQNVTFRCDPISEHNRLYWYRQTLGQGPEFLTYFQNEAQLEKSRLLSDRFSAERPKGSFSTLEIQRTEQGDSAMYLCASSPRTGGISYNEQFFGPGTRLTVL.

This chain links TRBV2 with TRBJ2-1; 11 bases align to TRBD2. Germline-derived CDR1 and CDR2 are SNHLY and FYNNEI. V gave up 3 bases and J gave up 11 bases; unmatched junction bases: 6. The CDR3 is 14 residues long. CDR3 nucleotides: TGTGCCAGCAGTGATGTAGTAGCGGGAGGGCAGCAGTTCTTC. It is translated as CASSDVVAGGQQFF.

The CDR3, as DNA: TGTGCCAGCAGCTTGGGCTCAGGGAACTACGAGCAGTACTTC. Translated: CASSLGSGNYEQYF. This chain joins TRBV7-2 and TRBJ2-7; a possible D gene is TRBD1 (5 bases). Germline V gene data show CDR1 as SGHTA and CDR2 as FQGNSA. This CDR3 is 14 amino acids long. V lost 3 bases and J 3 bases, leaving 12 bases between the germline ends.

This clone was detected only once. The gene calls are TRBV27 and TRBJ2-7; possibly TRBD1 for D (5 bases). In germline, CDR1 is MNHEY, CDR2 SMNVEV (reference sequence). The length of the CDR3 is 14 residues. The V end lost 2 bases, the J end lost 4 bases, and 12 bases lay between the germline ends. The CDR3 nucleotides are TGTGCCAGCAGTTTAAACTACCAGGGTTACGAGCAGTACTTC. Its protein is CASSLNYQGYEQYF.

The rearrangement links TRBV27 to TRBJ2-7, with 11 bases matching TRBD2. CDR1 is MNHEY, CDR2 SMNVEV, per germline (reference sequence). V shed 7 bases, J shed 2 bases, and the junction held 7 bases outside the gene matches. This CDR3 region has 15 residues. As DNA, the CDR3 is TGTGCCAGCACCACTAGCGGGGGTCCCACCTACGAGCAGTACTTC. Translating gives CASTTSGGPTYEQYF.

The chain joins TRBV21-1 to TRBJ2-5; the listed D gene, TRBD1, was not tested against the DNA. TRBV21-1 is a pseudogene. The CDR3 is made up of 17 amino acids. The DNA for the CDR3 is TGTGCCAGTAGCAAAGTCGGACAGGAACTAACGGGGGAGACCCAGTACTTC. It yields the protein CASSKVGQELTGETQYF.

V usage is TRBV27 and J usage is TRBJ2-5; 11 bases are a match to TRBD1. The last part of the DNA fits TRBJ2-7 better; the J call may be wrong. The CDR3 contains 16 residues. CDR1 is MNHEY and CDR2 is SMNVEV in the germline V gene (reference sequence). Here the CDR3 reads CASSLSGQGATGEQYF. The CDR3 DNA reads as TGTGCCAGCAGTTTATCCGGACAGGGGGCTACGGGCGAGCAGTACTTC.

In DNA form, the CDR3 reads TGTGCCAGTAGAAAAATGCAGGGGGCGCCCACTGAAGCTTTCTTT. This sequence encodes CASRKMQGAPTEAFF. This rearrangement joins TRBV19 to TRBJ1-1; TRBD1 matches at 8 bases. V lost 6 bases to trimming and J lost 4 bases; unmatched junction nucleotides: 10. Germline lookup yields CDR1 LNHDA and CDR2 SQIVND (reference sequence). This CDR3 region has 15 residues.

The chain carries TRBV5-1 and TRBJ1-1; unclear D gene. Germline V gene sequence: CDR1 SGHRS, CDR2 YFSETQ. The CDR3 runs to 13 residues. Deletions cut 0 bases from V and 8 bases from J, with 11 bases between. CDR3 nucleotides: TGCGCCAGCAGCTTGGGTAAGACAAGAGAAGCTTTCTTT. The encoded protein is CASSLGKTREAFF. The entire variable domain, with the rest obtained from reference TRBV5-1 and TRBJ1-1, is as follows: KAGVTQTPRYLIKTRGQQVTLSCSPISGHRSVSWYQQTPGQGLQFLFEYFSETQRNKGNFPGRFSGRQFSNSRSEMNVSTLELGDSALYLCASSLGKTREAFFGQGTRLTVV.

This clone was recorded a few times. This chain's CDR3 is CASSSTTGGVYTF. CDR3 bases: TGTGCCAGCAGTTCGACGACAGGGGGCGTCTACACCTTC. This chain uses TRBV27 with TRBJ1-2; 10 bases agree with TRBD1. Germline V gene lookup returns CDR1 MNHEY and CDR2 SMNVEV (reference sequence). Unmatched junction bases numbered 6, after V lost 4 bases and J lost 10 bases. The length of the CDR3 is 13 residues.

In this sample, this clone turned up once. The rearrangement joins TRBV19 to TRBJ2-7; 9 bases fit TRBD1. With 3 bases clipped from V and 5 bases from J, the junction kept 5 bases outside the gene matches. CDR1 and CDR2 (germline): LNHDA, SQIVND (reference sequence). The CDR3 totals 14 residues. The CDR3 nucleotides read TGTGCCAGTAGTATTATGGGACAGGGACACGAGCAGTACTTC. Residues: CASSIMGQGHEQYF.

The V and J genes are TRBV28 and TRBJ1-4, with 9 nucleotides matching TRBD1. The trim removed 7 bases at V and 9 bases at J, leaving 9 bases unmatched. Germline CDR1 and CDR2: MDHEN and SYDVKM. This CDR3 comprises 14 residues. CDR3 DNA sequence: TGTGCCAGCAATGACGGACAGGGGAGAAAAAAACTGTTTTTT. Amino acid sequence: CASNDGQGRKKLFF.

This clone has only a few counts. V is TRBV6-5 and J is TRBJ2-7; D is unclear. Germline V gives CDR1 MNHEY, CDR2 SVGAGI. V lost 4 bases, J lost 0 bases, and 16 bases lay in between. This CDR3 has 16 amino acids. The CDR3 spells CASSSPSAPSSYEQYF. The CDR3 coding sequence is TGTGCCAGCAGTTCGCCCTCTGCTCCGAGCTCCTACGAGCAGTACTTC.

The V gene is TRBV5-6, the J gene TRBJ2-5; perhaps TRBD2 as D (6 bases). V was cut by 3 bases and J by 2 bases, with 20 bases left in between. This CDR3 is 17 amino acids long. Per the germline V gene, CDR1 is SGHDT and CDR2 is YYEEEE. This CDR3 is CASSWPPGGAVQETQYF. The CDR3, as DNA: TGTGCCAGCAGCTGGCCTCCCGGCGGGGCGGTGCAAGAGACCCAGTACTTC.

J is TRBJ2-7 and V is TRBV7-2; 7 positions match TRBD2. Unmatched junction bases numbered 5, after V lost 0 bases and J lost 0 bases. The CDR3 has 16 residues. The germline CDR1 and CDR2 sequences are SGHTA and FQGNSA. CDR3 amino acids: CASSLAGGGSSYEQYF. The CDR3 DNA reads TGTGCCAGCAGCTTAGCGGGGGGGGGAAGCTCCTACGAGCAGTACTTC.

This chain joins TRBV7-2 and TRBJ1-2; possibly TRBD1 for D (6 bases). The V and J ends lost 0 bases and 8 bases respectively, with 16 bases between them. The CDR3 has 15 amino acids. Per the germline V gene, CDR1 is SGHTA and CDR2 is FQGNSA. The CDR3 DNA reads as TGTGCCAGCAGCTTAGCAACCGACAGGCACCTGGGCTACACCTTC. Protein product: CASSLATDRHLGYTF.

The chain uses TRBV15 and TRBJ1-5, with D hard to call. CDR3 length equals 14 residues. V lost 0 bases and J 10 bases, leaving 13 bases between the germline ends. In germline, CDR1 is LNHNV, CDR2 YYDKDF (reference sequence). The CDR3 reads CATSRDTQSGPQHF. The CDR3 nucleotides read TGTGCCACCAGCAGAGATACCCAATCCGGTCCCCAGCATTTT.

This chain links TRBV2 with TRBJ1-5; TRBD1 is a possible D gene (6 bases). The V and J ends lost 4 bases and 1 base respectively, with 8 bases between them. The CDR3 extends over 14 amino acids. Germline lookup yields CDR1 SNHLY and CDR2 FYNNEI. The CDR3 loop is CASSGGGSNQPQHF. In nucleotides, the CDR3 is TGTGCCAGCAGTGGGGGGGGCAGCAATCAGCCCCAGCATTTT.

A few counts support this clone. The V call is TRBV5-4, the J call TRBJ2-7; TRBD2 matches 7 bases. CDR1 and CDR2 from the germline V gene are SGHNT and YYREEE (reference sequence). The length of the CDR3 is 15 residues. V trimming: 0 bases; J trimming: 0 bases; junction bases outside the gene matches: 3. The DNA of the CDR3 is TGTGCCAGCAGCTTGGCCGGGGGGAGCTCCTACGAGCAGTACTTC. It encodes CASSLAGGSSYEQYF. The whole variable domain, filled in from reference TRBV5-4 and TRBJ2-7, reads ETGVTQSPTHLIKTRGQQVTLRCSSQSGHNTVSWYQQALGQGPQFIFQYYREEENGRGNFPPRFSGLQFPNYSSELNVNALELDDSALYLCASSLAGGSSYEQYFGPGTRLTVT.

The rearrangement links TRBV9 to TRBJ1-1; D not resolved. This CDR3 spans 13 amino acids. CDR1 is SGDLS, CDR2 YYNGEE, per germline. V dropped 4 bases and J dropped 0 bases, with 7 bases sitting between them. CDR3 sequence: CASSPRLNTEAFF. The CDR3 DNA reads as TGTGCCAGCAGCCCGCGCCTGAACACTGAAGCTTTCTTT.

This chain connects TRBV7-3 to TRBJ2-1; TRBD2 is a possible D gene (6 bases). Trimming left V 5 bases short and J 9 bases short, with 17 bases between. The CDR3 is 14 residues long. Per germline, CDR1 SGHTA and CDR2 FQGTGA. The CDR3 loop reads CASSPRDPTSEQFF. The DNA of the CDR3 is TGTGCCAGCAGCCCGCGGGACCCCACAAGTGAGCAGTTCTTC.